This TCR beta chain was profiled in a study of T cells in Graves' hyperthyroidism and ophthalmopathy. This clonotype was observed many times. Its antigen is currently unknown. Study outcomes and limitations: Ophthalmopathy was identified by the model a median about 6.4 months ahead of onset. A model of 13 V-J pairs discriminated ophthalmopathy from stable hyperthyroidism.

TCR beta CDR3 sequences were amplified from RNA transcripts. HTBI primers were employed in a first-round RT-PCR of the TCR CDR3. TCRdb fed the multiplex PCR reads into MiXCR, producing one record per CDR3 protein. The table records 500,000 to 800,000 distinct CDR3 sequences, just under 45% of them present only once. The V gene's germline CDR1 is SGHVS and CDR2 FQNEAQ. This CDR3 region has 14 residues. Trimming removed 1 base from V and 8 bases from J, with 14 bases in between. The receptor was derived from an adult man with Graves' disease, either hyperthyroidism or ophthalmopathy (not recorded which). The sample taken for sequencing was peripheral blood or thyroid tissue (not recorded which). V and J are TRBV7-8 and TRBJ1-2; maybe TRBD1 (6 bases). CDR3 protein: CASSLDGQGYGYTF. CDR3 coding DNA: TGTGCCAGCAGCTTAGATGGGCAGGGGTACGGCTACACCTTC.